This TCR beta chain was sequenced for a study of PD-L1 blockade in urothelial cancer (dated by TCRdb to about 2017). A note on the overall study: All patients started therapy in the mid-2010s and received atezolizumab 1,200 mg intravenously every 3 weeks. About 90% of the roughly 30 patients were males with bladder-origin urothelial cancer, and 18 of 29 reported a prior smoking history. Patients had an ECOG performance status of 0 or 1 and had received between 0 and 3 prior chemotherapy regimens. Blood samples were analyzed at 3 weeks after treatment start (second dose) and at 6 weeks after treatment start. Blood samples gave a median of around 140,000 T cells and approximately 81,000 unique TCRs, with a median clonality of 0.080. The study was an exploratory multi-omic analysis of somatic, immune and clinical correlates of response to PD-L1 blockade with atezolizumab in urothelial cancer. Pretreatment tumor samples, along with matched peripheral blood collected serially before and after atezolizumab treatment, underwent TCR sequencing. Durable clinical benefit was defined as a progression-free survival longer than 6 months, and TCR features were additionally tested against progression-free survival and overall survival. Whole exome sequencing and RNA sequencing of pretreatment tumors were performed alongside TCR sequencing in the same patients. Durable clinical benefit was achieved by nine patients and was not achieved by 20 patients. Pretreatment blood TCR-seq was available for fewer than 30 patients, at least one posttreatment blood collection was obtained for about 24 patients, and tumor TCR-seq was available for about 24 patients.

Synthetic TCR analog templates were spiked into each PCR to estimate absolute template abundance from read counts. TCRbeta CDR3 regions were amplified from genomic DNA with bias-controlled V and J gene primers using the immunoSEQ assay. Rearranged TCRbeta segments were sequenced at approximately 20X coverage. The authors' pipeline ran thus. Sequencing errors were corrected by clustering, and CDR3s were annotated against IMGT so that V, D and J genes could be assigned. Only productive TCRbeta rearrangements were used in downstream analyses, excluding out-of-frame or stop-codon sequences. Clonality was computed as one minus Shannon entropy normalized by the log of the number of unique productive sequences. Clones differing between time points or between blood and tumor were identified using Fisher's exact test with Benjamini-Hochberg correction, with an adjusted p below 0.01 applied as the threshold. Here the immuneACCESS table is served through TCRdb, limited to in-frame sequences with V and J called. Missing clones are a known gap in these copies; in checked studies unresolved V genes cover under half, and the rest lacks a known reason. V and J calls plus clone size are reproduced from that table; the DNA served to infer D and trimming. This sample gives under 60,000 clones in total; about 80% of them show up just once. The ten largest clones take up 3% to 4% of the sample.

The sample's time point label is to be understood as: pretreatment peripheral blood. A cohort of 25 to 30 patients with locally advanced or metastatic urothelial carcinoma, treated at Memorial Sloan Kettering on a trial protocol, was included. Peripheral blood mononuclear cells were collected pretreatment and during treatment, at between 1 and 8 total time points per patient. The Qiagen DNeasy Blood extraction kit was used to purify genomic DNA from total PBMCs and tumor samples. PBMCs were collected pretreatment and during treatment, and were isolated and stored as previously described. This clone has a single count. The antigen it recognizes is unknown. No qualities accompany the bases; no much larger clone lies one base away. CDR1 MNHEY and CDR2 SMNVEV were looked up in the germline V gene (reference sequence). V was cut back by 6 bases and J by 4 bases, leaving a gap of 17 bases between them. The CDR3 runs 15 amino acids, cysteine and phenylalanine included. Here the CDR3 DNA is all that survives: 45 bases in frame from base 1.

The study at large found these results: Because of the small sample size (n ≈ 30) and the many exploratory analyses performed, the results are intended to be regarded as hypothesis-generating. A pretreatment peripheral blood TCR clonality below the median was linked to improved progression-free and overall survival. Greater expansion of tumor-associated TCR clones in peripheral blood 3 weeks after the start of treatment was observed in patients with durable benefit (n of about 24, p = 0.022).

The rearranged segments are TRBV27 and TRBJ2-3; tentative D gene TRBD2, with 5 bases matching. The material sequenced was PBMCs, taken around atezolizumab (anti-PD-L1) treatment. The receptor comes from a man aged 70-80 years with urothelial cancer. The sequenced DNA: TGTGCCAGCAGCCAGCTCGGGGTAGCGTCAGATACGCAGTATTTT. The encoded protein is CASSQLGVASDTQYF.